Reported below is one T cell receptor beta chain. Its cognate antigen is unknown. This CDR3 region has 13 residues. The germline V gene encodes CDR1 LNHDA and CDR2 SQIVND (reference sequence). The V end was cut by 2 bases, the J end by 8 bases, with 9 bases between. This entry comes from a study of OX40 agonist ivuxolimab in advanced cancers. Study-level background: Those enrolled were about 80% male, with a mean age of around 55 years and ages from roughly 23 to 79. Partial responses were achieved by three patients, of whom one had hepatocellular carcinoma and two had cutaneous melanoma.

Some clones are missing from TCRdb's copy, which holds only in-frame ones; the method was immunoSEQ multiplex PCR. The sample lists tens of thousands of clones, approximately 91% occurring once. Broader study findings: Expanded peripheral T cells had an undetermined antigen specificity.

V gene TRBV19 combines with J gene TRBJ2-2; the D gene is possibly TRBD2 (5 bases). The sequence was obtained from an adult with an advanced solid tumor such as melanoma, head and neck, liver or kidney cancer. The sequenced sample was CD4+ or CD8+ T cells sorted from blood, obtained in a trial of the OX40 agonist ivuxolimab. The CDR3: CASSISGFGELFF. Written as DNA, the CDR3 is TGTGCCAGTAGTATATCGGGATTTGGGGAGCTGTTTTTT.